This T cell receptor (beta chain) comes out of a study of shared clonotypes between healthy human individuals. Points from the study as a whole: On the whole, naive subsets had larger estimated richness than memory subsets had.

Only in-frame clones appear in the TCRdb table, and some are missing; sequencing was by immunoSEQ multiplex PCR. The sample lists 950,000 to 1,100,000 clones, 65% to 75% seen once, with about 1.5% in the top ten. With respect to this clone: What it binds is unknown.

The CDR3 has 16 amino acids. The V gene end was trimmed by 6 bases and the J gene end by 5 bases; junction bases not matched to a gene: 10. Germline CDR1 reads SNHLY; CDR2 reads FYNNEI. The sequenced material came from memory CD4+ T cells sorted from blood. The sample's subset: CD45RA-negative fraction. The chain couples TRBV2 to TRBJ2-2, with 9 bases lining up with TRBD1. This sequence originates from a man between 18 and 35 years old in good health. The CDR3 loop reads CASRRAGTGRTGELFF. The CDR3 bases are TGTGCCAGCAGGCGTGCCGGGACAGGGAGGACCGGGGAGCTGTTTTTT.